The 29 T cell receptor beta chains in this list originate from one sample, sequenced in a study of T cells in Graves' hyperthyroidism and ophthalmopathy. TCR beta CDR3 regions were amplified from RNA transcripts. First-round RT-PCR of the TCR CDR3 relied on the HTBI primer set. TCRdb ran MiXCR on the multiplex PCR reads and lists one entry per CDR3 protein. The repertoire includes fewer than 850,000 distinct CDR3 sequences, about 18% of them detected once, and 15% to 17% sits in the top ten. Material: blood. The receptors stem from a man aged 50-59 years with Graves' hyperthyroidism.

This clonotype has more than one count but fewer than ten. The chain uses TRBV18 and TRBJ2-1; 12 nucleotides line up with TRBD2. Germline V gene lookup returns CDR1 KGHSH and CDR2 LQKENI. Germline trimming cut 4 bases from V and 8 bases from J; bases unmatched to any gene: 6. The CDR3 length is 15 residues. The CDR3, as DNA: TGTGCCAGCTCACAACCGGGACTAGCGGGCTATGAGCAGTTCTTC. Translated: CASSQPGLAGYEQFF.

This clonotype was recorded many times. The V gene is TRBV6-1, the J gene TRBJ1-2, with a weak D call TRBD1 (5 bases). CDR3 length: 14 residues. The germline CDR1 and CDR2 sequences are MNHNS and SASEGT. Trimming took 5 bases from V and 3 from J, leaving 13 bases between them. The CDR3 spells CASSLTGGDYGYTF. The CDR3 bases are TGTGCCAGCAGTTTGACGGGGGGAGACTATGGCTACACCTTC.

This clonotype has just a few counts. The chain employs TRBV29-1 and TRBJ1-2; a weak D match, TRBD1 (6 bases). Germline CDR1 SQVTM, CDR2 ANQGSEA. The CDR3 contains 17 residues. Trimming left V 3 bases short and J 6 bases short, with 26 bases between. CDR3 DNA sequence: TGCAGCGTTGAGAGGGGGTCCGCCGGGACGGTGATCGATGGCTACACCTTC. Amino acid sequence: CSVERGSAGTVIDGYTF.

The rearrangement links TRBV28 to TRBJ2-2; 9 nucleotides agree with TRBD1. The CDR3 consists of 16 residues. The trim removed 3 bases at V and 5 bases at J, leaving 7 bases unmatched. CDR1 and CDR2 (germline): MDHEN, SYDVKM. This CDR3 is CASSFYGDRVTGELFF. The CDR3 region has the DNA TGTGCCAGCAGTTTTTATGGGGACAGGGTAACCGGGGAGCTGTTTTTT.

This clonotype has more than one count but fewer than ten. The CDR3 region has the DNA TGCGCCAGCAGCTTGGCTCCGGGACAGGGTGGGTACAATGAGCAGTTCTTC. Encoded protein: CASSLAPGQGGYNEQFF. The chain employs TRBV5-1 and TRBJ2-1, with 9 bases identical to TRBD1. V was pared by 0 bases and J by 4 bases, with 8 bases of the junction left unmatched. The CDR3 is 17 residues long. Germline lookup yields CDR1 SGHRS and CDR2 YFSETQ.

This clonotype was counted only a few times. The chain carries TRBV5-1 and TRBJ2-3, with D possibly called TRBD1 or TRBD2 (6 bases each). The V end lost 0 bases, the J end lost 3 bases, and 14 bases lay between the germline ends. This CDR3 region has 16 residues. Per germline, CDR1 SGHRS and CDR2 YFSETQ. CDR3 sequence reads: CASSLASGGITDTQYF. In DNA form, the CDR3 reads TGCGCCAGCAGCTTGGCCTCCGGGGGCATTACAGATACGCAGTATTTT.

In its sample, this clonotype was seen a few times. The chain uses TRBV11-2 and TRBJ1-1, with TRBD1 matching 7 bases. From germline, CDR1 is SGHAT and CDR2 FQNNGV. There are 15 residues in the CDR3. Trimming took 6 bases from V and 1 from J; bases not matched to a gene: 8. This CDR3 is CASRAAGTENTEAFF. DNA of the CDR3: TGTGCCAGCAGGGCAGCCGGGACAGAGAACACTGAAGCTTTCTTT.

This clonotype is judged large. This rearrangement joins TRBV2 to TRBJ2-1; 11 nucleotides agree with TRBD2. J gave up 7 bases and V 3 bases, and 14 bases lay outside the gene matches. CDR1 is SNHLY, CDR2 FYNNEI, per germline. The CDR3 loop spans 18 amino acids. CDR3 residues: CASSDGYWVAGGWNEQFF. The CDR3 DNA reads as TGTGCCAGCAGTGACGGTTATTGGGTAGCGGGAGGGTGGAATGAGCAGTTCTTC.

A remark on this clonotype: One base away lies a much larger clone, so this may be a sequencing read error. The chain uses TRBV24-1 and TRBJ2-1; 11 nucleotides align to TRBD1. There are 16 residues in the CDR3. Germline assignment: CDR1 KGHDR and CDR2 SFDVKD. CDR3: CAASGPGQGAYNEQFF. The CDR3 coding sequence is TGTGCCGCCAGTGGCCCGGGACAGGGGGCCTACAATGAGCAGTTCTTC.

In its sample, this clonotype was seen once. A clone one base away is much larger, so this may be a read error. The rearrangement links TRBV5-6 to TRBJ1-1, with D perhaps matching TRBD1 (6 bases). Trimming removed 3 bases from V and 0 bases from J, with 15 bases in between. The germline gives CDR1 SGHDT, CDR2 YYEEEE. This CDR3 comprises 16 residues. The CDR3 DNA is TGTGCCAGCAGCTGGGGACAATTAAATATGAACACTGAAGCTTTCTTT. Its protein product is CASSWGQLNMNTEAFF.

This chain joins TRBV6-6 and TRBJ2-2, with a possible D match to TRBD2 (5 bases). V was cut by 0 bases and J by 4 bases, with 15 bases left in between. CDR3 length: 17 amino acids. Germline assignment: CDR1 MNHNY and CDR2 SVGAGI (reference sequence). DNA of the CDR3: TGTGCCAGCAGTTACTCGATAAGAGGGCATGGCACCGGGGAGCTGTTTTTT. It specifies CASSYSIRGHGTGELFF.

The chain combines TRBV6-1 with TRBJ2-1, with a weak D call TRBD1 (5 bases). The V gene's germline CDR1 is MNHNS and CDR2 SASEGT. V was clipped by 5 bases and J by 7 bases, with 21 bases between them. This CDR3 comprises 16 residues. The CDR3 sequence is CASSSIGVSIGNEQFF. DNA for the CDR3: TGTGCCAGCAGTAGTATAGGGGTCTCTATTGGGAATGAGCAGTTCTTC.

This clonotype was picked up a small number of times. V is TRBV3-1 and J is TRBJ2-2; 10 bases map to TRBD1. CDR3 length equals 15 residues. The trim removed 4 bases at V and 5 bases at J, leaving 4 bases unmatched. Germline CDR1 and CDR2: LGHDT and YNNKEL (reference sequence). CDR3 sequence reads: CASSPDRGRTGELFF. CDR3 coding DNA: TGTGCCAGCAGCCCTGACAGGGGGCGAACCGGGGAGCTGTTTTTT. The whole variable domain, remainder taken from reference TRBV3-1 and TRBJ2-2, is DTAVSQTPKYLVTQMGNDKSIKCEQNLGHDTMYWYKQDSKKFLKIMFSYNNKELIINETVPNRFSPKSPDKAHLNLHINSLELGDSAVYFCASSPDRGRTGELFFGEGSRLTVL.

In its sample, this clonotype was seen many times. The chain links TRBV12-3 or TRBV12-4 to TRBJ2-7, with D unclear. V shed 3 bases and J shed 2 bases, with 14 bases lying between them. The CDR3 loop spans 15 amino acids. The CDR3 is CASSFSLQQTYEQYF. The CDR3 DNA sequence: TGTGCCAGCAGTTTCTCCCTGCAGCAAACCTACGAGCAGTACTTC.

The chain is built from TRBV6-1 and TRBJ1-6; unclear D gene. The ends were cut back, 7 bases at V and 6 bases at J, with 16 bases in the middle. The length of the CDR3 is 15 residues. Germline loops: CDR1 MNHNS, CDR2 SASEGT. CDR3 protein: CASTRNAEGNSPLHF. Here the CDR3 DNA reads TGTGCCAGCACCCGCAATGCCGAGGGTAATTCACCCCTCCACTTT.

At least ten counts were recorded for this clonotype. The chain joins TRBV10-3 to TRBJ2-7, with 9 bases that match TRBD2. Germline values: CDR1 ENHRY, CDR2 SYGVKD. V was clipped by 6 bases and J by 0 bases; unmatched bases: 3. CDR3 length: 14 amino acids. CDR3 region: CAIRTSGASYEQYF. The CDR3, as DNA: TGTGCCATCAGGACTAGCGGCGCCTCCTACGAGCAGTACTTC.

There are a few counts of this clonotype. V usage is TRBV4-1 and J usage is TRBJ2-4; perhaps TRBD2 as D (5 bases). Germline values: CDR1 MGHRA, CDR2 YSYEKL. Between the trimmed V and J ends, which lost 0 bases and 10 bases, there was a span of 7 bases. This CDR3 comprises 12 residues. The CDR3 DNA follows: TGCGCCAGCAGCCAAGAACGGAGGATTCAGTACTTC. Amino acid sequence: CASSQERRIQYF.

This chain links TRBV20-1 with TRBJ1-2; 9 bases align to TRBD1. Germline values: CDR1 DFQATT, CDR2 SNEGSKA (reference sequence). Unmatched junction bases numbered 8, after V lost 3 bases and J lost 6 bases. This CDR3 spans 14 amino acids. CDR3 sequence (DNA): TGCAGTGCTAGGAAGGACAGGGGATGGAATGGCTACACCTTC. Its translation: CSARKDRGWNGYTF.

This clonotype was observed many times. The CDR3 DNA reads as TGTGCCAGCAGCAATTCCGGGACAGGGAGCTCCTACGAGCAGTACTTC. Its translation: CASSNSGTGSSYEQYF. The J gene is TRBJ2-7, the V gene TRBV11-2; 9 positions match TRBD1. The V gene's germline CDR1 is SGHAT and CDR2 FQNNGV. The CDR3 is 16 residues long. V shed 5 bases, J shed 0 bases, and the junction held 8 bases outside the gene matches.

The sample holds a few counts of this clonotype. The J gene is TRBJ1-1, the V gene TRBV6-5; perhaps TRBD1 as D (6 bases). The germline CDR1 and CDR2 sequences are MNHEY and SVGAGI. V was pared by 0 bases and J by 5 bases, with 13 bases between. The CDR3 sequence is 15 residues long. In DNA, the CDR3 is TGTGCCAGCAGTTACTCGGGCAGGGGCGGTACTGAAGCTTTCTTT. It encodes CASSYSGRGGTEAFF.

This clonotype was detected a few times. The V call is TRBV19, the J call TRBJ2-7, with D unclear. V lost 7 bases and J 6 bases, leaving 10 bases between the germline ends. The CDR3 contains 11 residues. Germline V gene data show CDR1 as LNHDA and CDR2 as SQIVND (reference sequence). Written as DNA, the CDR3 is TGTGCCAGTACCCACCCTTCCGAGCAGTACTTC. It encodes CASTHPSEQYF.

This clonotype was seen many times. The CDR3 loop is CARLSFTEAFF. In DNA, the CDR3 is TGTGCCAGACTTTCTTTCACTGAAGCTTTCTTT. The chain combines TRBV2 with TRBJ1-1; the D is unclear. Per the germline V gene, CDR1 is SNHLY and CDR2 is FYNNEI. CDR3 length: 11 amino acids. V lost 9 bases to trimming and J lost 4 bases, with 9 bases between them.

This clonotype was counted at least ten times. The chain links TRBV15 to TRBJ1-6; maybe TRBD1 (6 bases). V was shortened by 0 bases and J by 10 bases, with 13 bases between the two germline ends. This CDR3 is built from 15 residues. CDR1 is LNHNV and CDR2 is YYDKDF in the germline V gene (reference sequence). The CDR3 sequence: CATSRDSGGRSPLHF. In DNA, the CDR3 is TGTGCCACCAGCAGAGATTCGGGGGGCAGATCACCCCTCCACTTT.

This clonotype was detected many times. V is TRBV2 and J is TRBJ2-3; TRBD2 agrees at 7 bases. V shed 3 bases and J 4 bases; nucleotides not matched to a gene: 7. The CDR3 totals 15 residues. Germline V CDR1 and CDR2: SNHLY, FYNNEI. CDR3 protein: CASSEMRAGADTQYF. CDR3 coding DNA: TGTGCCAGCAGTGAGATGAGGGCGGGAGCAGATACGCAGTATTTT.

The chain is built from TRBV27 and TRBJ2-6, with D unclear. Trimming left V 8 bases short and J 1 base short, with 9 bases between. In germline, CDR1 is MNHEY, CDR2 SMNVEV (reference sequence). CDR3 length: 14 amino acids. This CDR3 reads CASGGLSGANVLTF. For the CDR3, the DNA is TGTGCCAGCGGTGGGTTATCTGGGGCCAACGTCCTGACTTTC.

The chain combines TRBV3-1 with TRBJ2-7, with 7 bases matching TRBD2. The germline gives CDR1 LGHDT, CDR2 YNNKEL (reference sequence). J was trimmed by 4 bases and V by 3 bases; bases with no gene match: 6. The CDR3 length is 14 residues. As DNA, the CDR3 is TGTGCCAGCAGCCATGGGAGGGTCGGGTACGAGCAGTACTTC. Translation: CASSHGRVGYEQYF.

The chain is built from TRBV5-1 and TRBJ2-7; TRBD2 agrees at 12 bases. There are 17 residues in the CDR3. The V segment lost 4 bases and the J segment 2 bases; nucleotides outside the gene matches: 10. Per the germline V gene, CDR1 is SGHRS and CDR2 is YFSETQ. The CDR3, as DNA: TGCGCCAGCAGCCACGGACTAGCGGGATTTAGCACCTACGAGCAGTACTTC. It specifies CASSHGLAGFSTYEQYF.

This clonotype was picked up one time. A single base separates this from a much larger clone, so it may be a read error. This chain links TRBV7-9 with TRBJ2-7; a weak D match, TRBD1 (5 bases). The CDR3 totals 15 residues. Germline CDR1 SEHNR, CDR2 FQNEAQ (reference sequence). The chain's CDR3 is CASSLTGQSRYEHYF. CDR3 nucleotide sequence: TGTGCCAGCAGCTTAACTGGACAATCCAGGTACGAGCACTACTTC.

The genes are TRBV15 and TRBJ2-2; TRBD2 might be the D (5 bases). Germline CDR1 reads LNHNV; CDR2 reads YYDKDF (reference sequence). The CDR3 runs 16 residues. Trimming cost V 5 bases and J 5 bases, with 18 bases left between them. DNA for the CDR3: TGTGCCACCAGCGTCAAGGTGCGGCGAGGGACCGGGGAGCTGTTTTTT. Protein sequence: CATSVKVRRGTGELFF.